The entry below describes one T cell receptor beta chain. These data originate in a study of CD4 T cells in relation to SARS-CoV-2 and coronaviruses. CD4+ T cells from unexposed donors were obtained before the COVID-19 pandemic (2011-2018). Repertoires were generated with immunoSEQ multiplex PCR, while TCRdb's copy carries only in-frame clones and drops some. Here the sample spans some 70,000 clones, 80% to 95% being singletons. This clonotype was obtained from a human donor in good health. Sequenced material: naive CD4+ T cells from PBMCs. As for subset: naive CD4+ T cells isolated by negative enrichment.

CDR3 DNA sequence: TGTGCCAGCAGCCCTATGGGACAGGGGGAGACCCAGTACTTC. Translating it yields CASSPMGQGETQYF. The chain joins TRBV7-2 to TRBJ2-5; 10 positions agree with TRBD1. The germline gives CDR1 SGHTA, CDR2 FQGNSA. J lost 5 bases, V lost 5 bases, and 5 bases had no gene match. CDR3 size: 14 residues.